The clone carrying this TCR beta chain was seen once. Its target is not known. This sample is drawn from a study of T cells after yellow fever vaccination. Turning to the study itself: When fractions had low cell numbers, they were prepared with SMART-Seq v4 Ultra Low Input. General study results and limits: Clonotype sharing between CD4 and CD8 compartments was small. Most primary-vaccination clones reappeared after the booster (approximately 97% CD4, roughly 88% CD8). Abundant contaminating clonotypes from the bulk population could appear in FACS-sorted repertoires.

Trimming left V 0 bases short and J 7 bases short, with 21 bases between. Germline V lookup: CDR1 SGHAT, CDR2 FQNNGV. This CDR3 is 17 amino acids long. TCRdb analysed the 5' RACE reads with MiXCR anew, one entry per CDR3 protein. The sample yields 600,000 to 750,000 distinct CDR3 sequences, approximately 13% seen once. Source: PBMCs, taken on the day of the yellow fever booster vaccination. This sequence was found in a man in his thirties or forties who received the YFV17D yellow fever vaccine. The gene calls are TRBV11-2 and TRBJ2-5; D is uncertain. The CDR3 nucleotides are TGTGCCAGCAGCTTAGAGGCGCACTGGAGTGGGGTGGGGACCCAGTACTTC. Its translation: CASSLEAHWSGVGTQYF.